The subject of this entry is one TCR beta chain. The antigen remains unidentified. This sample was included in a study of identical twins. TCRdb itself ran the 5' RACE reads through MiXCR, one entry per CDR3 protein. The sample yields 500,000 or so distinct CDR3 sequences, roughly an eighth seen once. Trimming removed 0 bases from V and 0 bases from J, with 9 bases in between. Germline V gives CDR1 SGHDT, CDR2 YYEEEE. The CDR3 has 15 amino acids. General observations from the study: Models underestimated TCR alpha sharing (out-of-frame) in monozygotic twins. Fewer insertions characterized abundant cord blood beta clonotypes, whereas memory repertoires showed none.

This same sample was also part of a study on yellow fever vaccine responses in identical twins. This second study says: Twins reportedly mounted vaccine T cell responses that seemed partly convergent, partly personalized.

The clonotype originates from a woman aged 18-29 years in good health. The sequencing input was CD4+ T cells sorted from blood. This chain connects TRBV5-6 to TRBJ1-1, with no clear D. CDR3 in DNA: TGTGCCAGCAGCTTGGTGGACCGATTGAACACTGAAGCTTTCTTT. This codes for CASSLVDRLNTEAFF.